Sequencing of this TCR beta chain was carried out in a study of beta chain features in type 1 diabetes (dated by TCRdb to 2016 to 2019). Some background on the complete study: Mean age, gender distribution, total cell number and subset yield were not different between patients and healthy donors. A total of around 110,000,000 sorted cells were examined across all samples, and a strong correlation was observed between cell number per subset and RNA yield. In the study, TCRB repertoires of sorted circulating CD4+ T cell subsets from recently diagnosed type 1 diabetes patients were compared with those of matched healthy donors. Naive and central memory subsets were obtained from all 30 or so donors, but regulatory and stem cell-like memory subsets were isolated from only 8 patients and 8 healthy donors. Study-wide findings and limitations: Shorter templates might have been favored by PCR, but patient and control samples were amplified and corrected together, so both groups would have been affected equally by any skew. Naive, central memory and regulatory TCRB repertoires appeared more similar among patients than among healthy donors. Type 1 diabetes patients showed a moderate but significant shortening of TCRB CDR3 length in all four CD4+ subsets. At VDJ recombination sites, type 1 diabetes patients had fewer insertions and more deleted nucleotides, which implies abnormalities in thymic rearrangement. Only small numbers of individuals were included in the HLA sub-analyses, which left unresolved whether HLA type had any influence on TCRB rearrangement. Because cDNA was sequenced instead of genomic DNA, highly expressing activated cells could be over-represented, though the groups showed no difference in activation or CD3 levels.

All of the isolated RNA was reverse transcribed with the High Capacity cDNA Reverse Transcription Kit, so expressed TCRB transcripts were sequenced. Naive, central memory and regulatory T cell samples underwent deep immunoSEQ sequencing, averaging about 3.57 million total reads per sample. Sorted cells were lysed in RLT buffer, and RNA was extracted using DNase-treated RNeasy Micro or Mini kits according to cell number. To prevent cross-contamination, each cell subset was processed individually, whereas patient and healthy donor samples were processed jointly. Using the immunoSEQ multiplex PCR, TCRB sequences were amplified from cDNA into 87-bp fragments spanning the CDR3 region. The amplicons were sequenced using the Illumina HiSeq platform. The original methods were these. PCR bias was corrected computationally using synthetic template baselines, and reads within Hamming distance 2 were collapsed, with unmergeable singletons discarded. Reads were aligned to IMGT to assign V, D and J genes, CDR3 length, and insertions or deletions at six rearrangement sites. Within each subset, clonotype counts were normalized to the number of sorted cells before true diversity and Gini coefficients were calculated with the tcR R package. The overlap coefficient, calculated on TCRB nucleotide sequences, was used to measure repertoire sharing. TCRdb mirrors the immuneACCESS table, restricted to in-frame sequences. Some clones are absent from its copies; in checked studies, under half trace to an unresolved V gene, and the reason for the others is unknown. That table is the source of V, J and clone size, and D and trimming were worked out from the DNA. The table for this sample lists about 160,000 clones; approximately 9% of them were counted only once. The top ten clones comprise approximately 2.2% of the sample.

Between the V and J ends, shortened by 5 bases and 3 bases respectively, the junction contains 14 bases. The CDR3 contains 15 residues, cysteine and phenylalanine counted. Only the CDR3 portion is preserved as DNA: 45 bases, with reading frame beginning at the first base. CDR1 and CDR2 were assigned from the germline V gene (reference sequence) as SEHNR and FQNEAQ. Each donor gave one peripheral blood draw, approximately 100 mL on average, collected into heparinised tubes. A BD FACSAria II and a panel including CD45RO, CCR7, CD25, CD127, CD95 and CD27 were used to sort naive, central memory, regulatory and stem cell-like memory CD4+ T cells. Every sorted population had a purity above 95%. PBMCs were isolated right away by Lymphoprep density gradient centrifugation and were stained directly, without culture. To minimize batch effects, samples were stained and sorted in pairs, one healthy donor with one patient per experiment.

Comments on this clone: Its antigen target is currently unknown. No base quality values were provided; no much bigger clone lies one nucleotide off.

The sequence links TRBV7-9 to TRBJ2-1; TRBD2 is a possible D gene, resting on 5 matching bases. The sequenced sample was central memory CD4+ T cells from blood. This clonotype originated in a woman aged 18-29 years in good health. The CDR3 reads CASSRPDGIYNEQFF. In nucleotide form, the sequence is TGTGCCAGCAGCCGTCCGGACGGGATCTACAATGAGCAGTTCTTC.